This T cell receptor (beta chain) was captured by sequencing in a study of T cell repertoires in cytomegalovirus infection. The V gene lost 4 bases and the J gene lost 4 bases, with 10 bases spanning the gap. This CDR3 is built from 14 residues. Details on this clonotype: Its specificity is unknown.

TCRdb reprocessed the reads via MiXCR and lists one record per CDR3 protein. The sample has about half a million distinct CDR3 sequences, about 33% seen once. The chain has TRBV12-3 or TRBV12-4 and TRBJ2-2; perhaps TRBD2 as D (6 bases). The sequences come from cultured PBMCs, collected from culture after CMV antigen stimulation. This sequence originates from a human donor in good health (CMV status not recorded). Some clones in this sample may be carry-over from other donors' samples. CDR3 in DNA: TGTGCCAGCAGTTCCCCGACTAGCACCGGGGAGCTGTTTTTT. It encodes CASSSPTSTGELFF.